This T cell receptor (beta chain) derives from a study of cytomegalovirus exposure and HLA in healthy donors (TCRdb year 2017). Turning to the overall study: In an earlier analysis of 587 of the donors, approximately 300 Gb of sequence data and some 120 million unique TCR beta sequences from about 179 million T cells were reported. Roughly 300 gigabases of sequencing data and around 87 million unique TCR sequences were included in an early release covering several hundred HLA-typed donors. Of the roughly 400 genotyped donors, more than 75% were placed in the genetic ancestry cluster associated with self-reported Caucasian donors. The study was designed to test whether signatures of past pathogen exposure could be identified by cataloging public T cell receptors. Using immunosequencing, the study profiled T cell repertoires from 666 subjects and related those repertoires to cytomegalovirus serostatus. Besides the first cohort of 500 to 700 subjects, a separate validation cohort made up of roughly 120 different subjects was used. To predict cytomegalovirus infection status, the study combined high-throughput TCR immunosequencing, statistical association of individual TCRs with disease status, and machine learning. To study patterns of TCR occurrence, a later analysis re-analyzed previously published TCR beta repertoires from several hundred donors and added high-resolution HLA genotyping. In the later analysis, no new phenotypic data were used to find candidate immune exposures; instead, reliance was placed on TCR beta sequences and their occurrence across donors. An earlier analysis of around 640 of the donors used high-throughput TCR beta sequencing to judge whether each TCR beta V gene segment behaved as functional or pseudogenic. Donor age, sex, ethnicity and CMV serostatus were compiled together with the repertoire data. A later genetic analysis used genome-wide SNP genotypes for about 65% of the 666 donors, treating that subset as a discovery cohort. All discovery cohort repertoires had been generated on a single sequencing platform. Both class I and class II loci were covered by HLA typing, at four-digit resolution. Typing coverage varied by locus: about 629-640 donors for A, B, C, DRB1 and DQB1; about 520 for DQA1; nearly 610 for DPA1; more than 450 for DPB1. A handful of DR-DQ haplotypes were handled as single units for association and clustering because linkage in the cohort was strong. On average, around 240,000 unique TCR beta nucleotide sequences were sequenced per donor among 350 to 400 genotyped donors of the cohort, with roughly 18% of those sequences being non-productive.

V and J lose 6 bases and 3 bases, and a span of 17 bases separates them. Reading the germline V gene gives CDR1 MGHDK and CDR2 SYGVNS. The CDR3 sequence holds 15 residues, the cysteine and phenylalanine included. Just CDR3 DNA is preserved here, 45 bases in frame from base 1. The cohort comprised 550 to 700 healthy bone marrow donors. All cohort members were sampled while nominally healthy, although unrecorded immune exposures were likely present. The donor tested CMV seronegative, placing the donor among the 350 or so seronegative members of the cohort. Every donor gave a peripheral blood sample, and the peripheral blood mononuclear cells from that sample were used for TCR beta sequencing. The Qiagen DNeasy Blood Extraction Kit was used to extract genomic DNA from the blood cell samples. About this clone: No cognate antigen has been identified for it. There are no base qualities to consult, and no much larger clone falls within one base.

Libraries were built with the immunoSEQ multiplex PCR assay. For the multiplex PCR, a mixture combining 60 forward primers for TCR Vbeta segments and 13 reverse primers for TCR Jbeta segments was used. The CDR3 region of rearranged TCR beta genes was amplified from genomic DNA with a multiplex PCR assay. Amplified TCR beta libraries were sequenced as 87-base-pair reads on the Illumina HiSeq System. The authors' pipeline ran thus. In a later analysis, some 80 million unique TCR beta chains were counted across the roughly 610 repertoires, and roughly 11 million of these chains were shared by at least two donors. A nearest-neighbor algorithm error-corrected the raw reads and collapsed the reads into unique sequences, merging closely related sequences to remove PCR and sequencing errors. To assign V, D and J gene segments, CDR3 sequences were aligned to IMGT reference sequences. For a sequence to be retained, at least a six-nucleotide match to both a V gene segment and a J gene segment was required. A rearrangement was called productive if the CDR3 had no stop codons and remained in frame with V and J, and every other rearrangement was called non-productive. Following IMGT convention, CDR3 was defined as the stretch from the second conserved V-encoded cysteine up to the conserved J-encoded phenylalanine. In an earlier analysis of around 540 of the donors, sequences lacking an unambiguous match to a single V gene segment were excluded. An earlier analysis of fewer than 750 of the donors classified V segments as functional when productive rearrangements were above 56.7% and as segregating when the standard deviation between donors was above 5%. A statistical classification framework was developed to diagnose cytomegalovirus status using the catalog of TCR beta chain sequences. A later analysis assigned V and J genes by comparing TCR nucleotide sequences with IMGT/GENE-DB human TR gene sequences. A later analysis assigned CDR3 sequences and most-parsimonious VDJ recombination scenarios with the TCRdist pipeline. In a later analysis, each TCR beta chain was defined by its CDR3 amino acid sequence together with its V-gene family, and reads without a unique V-gene family were excluded. As a way to deal with suspected cross-contamination and a sequencing artifact, a later analysis dropped 500 to 700 nucleotide sequences that were highly shared and had low generation probability. A later analysis calculated a clonal expansion index for each public chain from normalized within-repertoire ranks of inferred template counts. In a later analysis, generation probabilities were computed with a VDJ recombination model fitted to out-of-frame rearrangements, and the resulting probabilities were checked against IGoR. In a later analysis, TCR-TCR, TCR-HLA and TCR-CMV co-occurrence was scored with hypergeometric tests, and a repertoire-size bias correction was applied to TCR pairs. A later analysis estimated false discovery rates by permuting HLA or CMV assignments 20 times. A later analysis grouped co-occurring TCRs with DBSCAN, adding TCRdist sequence similarity when clustering within HLA-allele-positive subsets. Repertoires with fewer than 30,000 or more than 120,000 public chains, plus five repertoires with anomalous nucleotide sharing, were excluded from co-occurrence clustering. TCRdb took this table from immuneACCESS and kept in-frame rearrangements with V and J called. Such tables lack part of the clones; where checked against another copy, unresolved V genes explain under half of the gap, and the rest is unexplained. V and J calls and clone size are given by that table; D and trimming were obtained from the DNA. Present in this sample are 100,000 to 150,000 clones, 70% to 80% of which were seen just once. Clones ranked in the top ten supply roughly 1.5% of the sample.

Study-wide findings and limitations: The earlier analysis of fewer than 750 of the donors excluded roughly 17 rarely observed V segments, including chromosome 9 orphons, because counts were too low. The classifier was reported to diagnose cytomegalovirus status with high specificity and sensitivity in both the original and validation cohorts. According to the authors, the approach could potentially be generalized to other disease states and immunological phenotypes. The study gave a list of some 150 TCR beta chains associated with cytomegalovirus. Several of the top co-occurrence clusters appeared to be linked to parvovirus B19, influenza, CMV and Epstein-Barr virus, according to a later analysis. Sequencing depth was assumed to be roughly uniform across donors in the presence/absence analyses, though that assumption may not hold. In this cohort, only TCR beta chains were sequenced, and detectable features were limited by the absence of alpha or paired-chain data. Compared with equally common non-associated chains, HLA-associated TCR beta chains in a later analysis were more clonally expanded and had lower generation probabilities. The 87-base-pair reads could not distinguish some IMGT-functional V segments, including TRBV6-2 and TRBV6-3, so those segments were excluded. A further reported finding was that TCR beta sequences accurately predicted the HLA-A and HLA-B alleles for most subjects in the first cohort. Most CMV-associated TCR beta chains appeared to be HLA-restricted in a later analysis, and the HLA associations seemed to be driven largely by CMV exposure. While some public TCRs were present in many individuals, most TCR sequences turned up only very rarely across donors. A group of highly shared sequence variants was considered likely to be a technical artifact of the sequencing pipeline. Three of the identified cytomegalovirus-associated TCR beta chains were confirmed in vitro to be specific for cytomegalovirus antigens. Specific HLA alleles were associated with roughly 17,000 TCR beta sequences at a false discovery rate of 0.05 in a later analysis. According to a later analysis, TCR association rates differed among HLA loci, with DRB1 alleles showing the most associated TCRs and HLA-C alleles showing the fewest. In a later genetic analysis, fewer N-insertions in productive TCRs were reported among donors in an Asian-associated ancestry cluster than the 666-donor mean. In a later genetic analysis, a missense DCLRE1C variant was associated with V-gene and J-gene trimming of TCR beta chains, and the association was replicated in an independent cohort. Linkage disequilibrium might explain the correlated functional status among segregating V segments, but an unknown experimental factor could not be ruled out. Strong co-occurrence of HLA alleles, especially DR and DQ, made assigning TCR associations to individual alleles difficult. An earlier analysis of around 500 of the donors showed that most TCR beta V segments appeared in productive rearrangements either about 87% or about 30% of the time, which broadly matched IMGT annotations. The only immune exposure information available for the cohort was CMV serostatus. Because some donors lacked HLA typing at each locus, the association tests relied only on the typed subset.

The sequence is built from TRBV25-1 and TRBJ1-2; TRBD1 is a possible D gene, resting on 5 matching bases. This sequence was found in a female donor in good health and CMV-seronegative. The sample was PBMCs. The CDR3 sequence is CASRDTQDAYYGYTF. The DNA is as follows: TGTGCCAGCAGAGATACACAGGACGCCTACTATGGCTACACCTTC.